Presented here are 26 T cell receptor beta chains from one specimen sequenced in a study of shared T cell receptors in the human thymus. Generated by immunoSEQ multiplex PCR, the TCRdb table keeps only in-frame clones and is missing some. The profile shows 500,000 to 550,000 clones, roughly 74% of them singletons. The sample was also reused in another study, on human thymus T cells.

Sequenced sample: thymocytes. The source of these receptors is a boy under two years old with a congenital heart defect.

This clone came up once. This chain uses TRBV5-1 with TRBJ2-7; TRBD2 matches 7 bases. The germline gives CDR1 SGHRS, CDR2 YFSETQ. The CDR3 consists of 24 residues. Trimming cost V 0 bases and J 2 bases; bases outside gene matches: 32. The CDR3 nucleotides read TGCGCCAGCAGCTTGGACCCTCAGGGAATAATGGATAGAGTGGGGACTACCCCTACCTACGAGCAGTACTTC. Translation: CASSLDPQGIMDRVGTTPTYEQYF.

This clone occurred a few times. This chain connects TRBV28 to TRBJ2-2, with 11 positions matching TRBD1. CDR3 length: 14 residues. Germline V gene sequence: CDR1 MDHEN, CDR2 SYDVKM. The junction had 0 bases not matched to a gene; V was cut back by 5 bases and J by 4 bases. The CDR3 nucleotides read TGTGCCAGCAGTGGGACAGGGGGCACCGGGGAGCTGTTTTTT. Translation: CASSGTGGTGELFF.

In nucleotides, the CDR3 is TGCAGCGTTGAAGATCAAGCGCGACAGGGGGCTTTCTCCTACAATGAGCAGTTCTTC. It codes for CSVEDQARQGAFSYNEQFF. The V call is TRBV29-1, the J call TRBJ2-1; TRBD1 matches 10 bases. The CDR3 covers 19 residues. With V trimmed by 0 bases and J by 0 bases, 11 bases remained unmatched. Germline V gene sequence: CDR1 SQVTM, CDR2 ANQGSEA.

In regard to this clone: At the DNA level, this CDR3 is encoded by other sequences in the same sample as well. The chain combines TRBV6-5 with TRBJ1-1; TRBD1 might be the D (6 bases). Germline CDR1 is MNHEY and CDR2 is SVGAGI. V lost 3 bases and J 1 base, leaving 9 bases between the germline ends. The length of the CDR3 is 14 residues. The CDR3 reads CASSYRGGNTEAFF. In nucleotides, the CDR3 is TGTGCCAGCAGTTATAGAGGGGGGAACACTGAAGCTTTCTTT.

The V gene is TRBV19, the J gene TRBJ2-5, with 8 bases lining up with TRBD1. Trimming took 3 bases from V and 5 from J; bases not matched to a gene: 5. CDR1 is LNHDA, CDR2 SQIVND, per germline (reference sequence). This CDR3 region has 14 residues. The CDR3 region has the DNA TGTGCCAGTAGTATTCAGGGGGCATGGGAGACCCAGTACTTC. Amino acid sequence: CASSIQGAWETQYF.

The genes are TRBV4-1 and TRBJ2-5; 8 bases fit TRBD1. CDR1 MGHRA and CDR2 YSYEKL come from the germline V gene. The V gene end was trimmed by 4 bases and the J gene end by 1 base; junction bases not matched to a gene: 2. The CDR3 consists of 14 residues. CDR3 loop: CASSPGQAQETQYF. CDR3 DNA: TGCGCCAGCAGCCCGGGACAGGCCCAAGAGACCCAGTACTTC.

The chain links TRBV7-6 to TRBJ2-7; D gene uncertain. Per the germline V gene, CDR1 is SGHVS and CDR2 is FNYEAQ. The CDR3 consists of 14 residues. V lost 0 bases and J 5 bases, leaving 11 bases between the germline ends. For the CDR3, the DNA is TGTGCCAGCAGCTTAGCTCCTAGTTTCCACGAGCAGTACTTC. Translation: CASSLAPSFHEQYF.

The V gene is TRBV29-1, the J gene TRBJ2-3, with D tentatively TRBD2 (6 bases). V lost 8 bases to trimming and J lost 2 bases, with 23 bases between them. CDR3 length: 16 residues. Germline assignment: CDR1 SQVTM and CDR2 ANQGSEA. CDR3 DNA sequence: TGCAGCTTCAAACGTCAGGAGGGAGTCGACACAGATACGCAGTATTTT. It yields the protein CSFKRQEGVDTDTQYF.

The V gene is TRBV7-3, the J gene TRBJ1-5; the D gene is possibly TRBD1 (6 bases). The V gene's germline CDR1 is SGHTA and CDR2 FQGTGA. The CDR3 totals 13 residues. The V and J ends lost 3 bases and 5 bases respectively, with 8 bases between them. CDR3 amino acids: CASSLDSDQPQHF. DNA of the CDR3: TGTGCCAGCAGCTTGGACAGTGATCAGCCCCAGCATTTT.

The rearrangement links TRBV4-3 to TRBJ2-1; a possible D gene is TRBD2 (6 bases). V was shortened by 1 base and J by 6 bases, with 13 bases between the two germline ends. CDR3 size: 15 residues. Germline V gene data show CDR1 as LGHNA and CDR2 as YSLEER. The CDR3 sequence: CASSQGLDGANEQFF. CDR3 coding DNA: TGCGCCAGCAGCCAAGGACTAGACGGGGCCAATGAGCAGTTCTTC.

The chain carries TRBV29-1 and TRBJ2-7; D might be TRBD1 (6 bases). Germline CDR1 and CDR2: SQVTM and ANQGSEA. This CDR3 contains 16 residues. Trimming pared 3 bases from V and 1 base from J, leaving 19 bases between. CDR3 amino acids: CSVEGLTGYGSYEQYF. DNA of the CDR3: TGCAGCGTTGAGGGGCTTACAGGGTACGGGTCCTACGAGCAGTACTTC.

The J gene is TRBJ1-2, the V gene TRBV30, with no clear D. Trimming removed 3 bases from V and 4 bases from J, with 15 bases in between. The CDR3 runs 14 residues. From germline, CDR1 is GTSNPN and CDR2 SVGIG (reference sequence). The CDR3 reads CAWRPHPPGYGYTF. In DNA, the CDR3 is TGTGCCTGGAGACCTCACCCGCCCGGCTATGGCTACACCTTC. The variable domain in full, with the rest retrieved from reference TRBV30 and TRBJ1-2, is SQTIHQWPATLVQPVGSPLSLECTVEGTSNPNLYWYRQAAGRGLQLLFYSVGIGQISSEVPQNLSASRPQDRQFILSSKKLLLSDSGFYLCAWRPHPPGYGYTFGSGTRLTVV.

CDR3 sequence (DNA): TGTGCCAGCAGTTACGTCTGGACAACCCCTTCCGAGCAGTACTTC. Residues: CASSYVWTTPSEQYF. The chain recombines TRBV6-5 with TRBJ2-7, with D maybe TRBD1 (5 bases). V was cut by 2 bases and J by 6 bases, with 17 bases left in between. Per the germline V gene, CDR1 is MNHEY and CDR2 is SVGAGI. This CDR3 has 15 residues.

The rearrangement joins TRBV7-9 to TRBJ1-1; D is perhaps TRBD1 (5 bases). Germline CDR1 and CDR2: SEHNR and FQNEAQ (reference sequence). V was trimmed by 5 bases and J by 0 bases, leaving 13 bases between them. This CDR3 region has 15 residues. The CDR3 spells CASSPGEPMNTEAFF. CDR3 nucleotide sequence: TGTGCCAGCAGCCCGGGGGAGCCTATGAACACTGAAGCTTTCTTT.

The chain carries TRBV7-2 and TRBJ2-7; D tentatively fits TRBD1 or TRBD2 (9 bases each). V lost 5 bases to trimming and J lost 0 bases, with 26 bases between them. The CDR3 totals 19 residues. CDR1 SGHTA and CDR2 FQGNSA come from the germline V gene. In nucleotides, the CDR3 is TGTGCCAGCAGCCTAGGGACAGGGTGGGCTAGCGGGATCTCCTACGAGCAGTACTTC. Protein product: CASSLGTGWASGISYEQYF.

The V and J genes are TRBV19 and TRBJ2-1; D perhaps matches TRBD2 (6 bases). This CDR3 comprises 13 residues. V dropped 5 bases and J dropped 8 bases, with 13 bases sitting between them. Per the germline V gene, CDR1 is LNHDA and CDR2 is SQIVND (reference sequence). CDR3 residues: CASSAEGGDEQFF. DNA for the CDR3: TGTGCCAGTAGTGCGGAGGGCGGGGATGAGCAGTTCTTC.

The chain links TRBV4-1 to TRBJ2-5; 7 nucleotides agree with TRBD2. Per germline, CDR1 MGHRA and CDR2 YSYEKL. The CDR3 covers 17 residues. The ends lost 2 bases at V and 5 bases at J; junction bases unmatched: 14. CDR3 in amino acids: CASSQPTSEGVGETQYF. The DNA of the CDR3 is TGCGCCAGCAGCCAACCCACTAGCGAGGGAGTCGGGGAGACCCAGTACTTC.

The genes are TRBV6-1 and TRBJ1-2; unclear D gene. V was shortened by 0 bases and J by 4 bases, with 9 bases between the two germline ends. CDR1 and CDR2 from the germline V gene are MNHNS and SASEGT. There are 14 residues in the CDR3. The CDR3 bases are TGTGCCAGCAGTGAAGCGCGGGAGGTCTATGGCTACACCTTC. This codes for CASSEAREVYGYTF.

The rearrangement uses TRBV5-1 and TRBJ2-7; possible D gene TRBD1, 5 bases. CDR3 length: 14 residues. V shed 4 bases and J shed 0 bases, with 11 bases lying between them. CDR1 and CDR2 from the germline V gene are SGHRS and YFSETQ. The CDR3 nucleotides read TGCGCCAGCAGCCCAGGGATTTCCTCCTACGAGCAGTACTTC. It yields the protein CASSPGISSYEQYF. The entire variable domain, with the rest obtained from reference TRBV5-1 and TRBJ2-7, is as follows: KAGVTQTPRYLIKTRGQQVTLSCSPISGHRSVSWYQQTPGQGLQFLFEYFSETQRNKGNFPGRFSGRQFSNSRSEMNVSTLELGDSALYLCASSPGISSYEQYFGPGTRLTVT.

The V call is TRBV30, the J call TRBJ2-5, with 9 bases identical to TRBD1. Germline V lookup: CDR1 GTSNPN, CDR2 SVGIG (reference sequence). This CDR3 is built from 16 residues. The V segment lost 0 bases and the J segment 5 bases; nucleotides outside the gene matches: 10. CDR3 nucleotides: TGTGCCTGGAGTGTACTCCCCACAGGGGGCATGGAGACCCAGTACTTC. Protein sequence: CAWSVLPTGGMETQYF.

This clone was seen a few times. The chain carries TRBV27 and TRBJ2-5, with D tentatively TRBD2 (6 bases). The DNA end is more similar to TRBJ2-7, so the J call may be wrong. CDR3 length: 15 amino acids. CDR1 and CDR2 (germline): MNHEY, SMNVEV (reference sequence). The DNA for the CDR3 is TGTGCCAGCGCTTGGCGGGACCTACGCTCCTACGAGCAGTACTTC. Translation gives CASAWRDLRSYEQYF.

This clone was observed a handful of times. V gene TRBV5-6 combines with J gene TRBJ2-7; D perhaps matches TRBD1 (5 bases). Germline values: CDR1 SGHDT, CDR2 YYEEEE. V was shortened by 0 bases and J by 5 bases, with 18 bases between the two germline ends. The CDR3 runs to 16 residues. CDR3 DNA: TGTGCCAGCAGCTTGGCGCCAGCAGGGTCCAATAACGAGCAGTACTTC. It is translated as CASSLAPAGSNNEQYF.

The genes are TRBV15 and TRBJ1-1; D perhaps matches TRBD1 (6 bases). Germline V lookup: CDR1 LNHNV, CDR2 YYDKDF (reference sequence). Trimming shortened V by 0 bases and J by 3 bases, and 14 bases separated the two germline ends. The CDR3 is 16 amino acids. The CDR3 sequence is CATSRDRGGTYTEAFF. CDR3 coding DNA: TGTGCCACCAGCAGAGATAGGGGGGGGACGTACACTGAAGCTTTCTTT. The variable domain in full, completed from reference TRBV15 and TRBJ1-1, reads DAMVIQNPRYQVTQFGKPVTLSCSQTLNHNVMYWYQQKSSQAPKLLFHYYDKDFNNEADTPDNFQSRRPNTSFCFLDIRSPGLGDTAMYLCATSRDRGGTYTEAFFGQGTRLTVV.

This chain uses TRBV4-3 with TRBJ1-2; weak D call: TRBD1 (5 bases). The CDR3 is made up of 16 amino acids. The germline V gene has CDR1 LGHNA and CDR2 YSLEER. Trimming cost V 0 bases and J 4 bases, with 15 bases left between them. In DNA form, the CDR3 reads TGCGCCAGCAGCCAAGATGGAAGGGGCGCATCCTATGGCTACACCTTC. It specifies CASSQDGRGASYGYTF.

V gene TRBV7-9 combines with J gene TRBJ2-1; TRBD1 matches at 8 bases. J lost 4 bases, V lost 4 bases, and 6 bases had no gene match. This CDR3 comprises 15 residues. The germline CDR1 and CDR2 sequences are SEHNR and FQNEAQ (reference sequence). The CDR3 protein is CASSSSRDRYNEQFF. CDR3 nucleotide sequence: TGTGCCAGCAGCTCTAGCCGGGACAGGTACAATGAGCAGTTCTTC.

The chain has TRBV11-2 and TRBJ2-3, with D possibly TRBD2 on 6 matching bases. The CDR3 consists of 15 residues. Germline-derived CDR1 and CDR2 are SGHAT and FQNNGV. Trimming took off 4 bases at V and 0 bases at J, with 11 bases between the two ends. Written as DNA, the CDR3 is TGTGCCAGCAGCTCCCAGCGGGCTAGCACAGATACGCAGTATTTT. Protein sequence: CASSSQRASTDTQYF.